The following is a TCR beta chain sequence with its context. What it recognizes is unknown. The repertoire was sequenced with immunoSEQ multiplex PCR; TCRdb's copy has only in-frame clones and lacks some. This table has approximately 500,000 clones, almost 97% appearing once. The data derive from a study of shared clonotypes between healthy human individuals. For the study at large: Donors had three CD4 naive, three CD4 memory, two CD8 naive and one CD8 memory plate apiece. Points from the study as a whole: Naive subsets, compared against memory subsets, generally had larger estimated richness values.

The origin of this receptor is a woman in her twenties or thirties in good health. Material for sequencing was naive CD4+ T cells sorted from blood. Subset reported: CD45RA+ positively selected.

CDR3 in amino acids: CASSSPSDSIARYF. CDR3 coding DNA: TGTGCCAGCAGTTCACCATCGGACTCGATAGCTAGATATTTT. V usage is TRBV28 and J usage is TRBJ1-3; unclear D gene. CDR1 MDHEN and CDR2 SYDVKM come from the germline V gene. The CDR3 is 14 residues long. Trimming stripped 4 bases from V and 15 bases from J, with 22 bases between.